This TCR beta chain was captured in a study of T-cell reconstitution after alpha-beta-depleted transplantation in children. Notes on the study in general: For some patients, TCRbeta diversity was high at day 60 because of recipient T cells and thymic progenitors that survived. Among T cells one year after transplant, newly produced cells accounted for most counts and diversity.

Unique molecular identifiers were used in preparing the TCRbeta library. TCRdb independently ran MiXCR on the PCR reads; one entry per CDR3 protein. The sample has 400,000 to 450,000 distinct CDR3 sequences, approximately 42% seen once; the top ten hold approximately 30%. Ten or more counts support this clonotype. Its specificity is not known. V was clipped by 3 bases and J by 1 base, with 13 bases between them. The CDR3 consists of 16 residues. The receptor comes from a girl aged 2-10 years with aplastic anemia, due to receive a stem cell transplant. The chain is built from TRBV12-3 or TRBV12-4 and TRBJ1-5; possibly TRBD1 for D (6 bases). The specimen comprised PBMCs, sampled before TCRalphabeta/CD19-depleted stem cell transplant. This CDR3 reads CASSLARQGSNQPQHF. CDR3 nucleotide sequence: TGTGCCAGCAGTTTGGCGCGGCAGGGGAGCAATCAGCCCCAGCATTTT.